This TCR beta chain was captured in a study of CD8+ T cells in alopecia areata. Extraction and reverse transcription of RNA yielded cDNA as the sequencing template. The repertoire was sequenced with immunoSEQ multiplex PCR; TCRdb's copy has only in-frame clones and lacks some. The data contain hundreds of thousands of clones, around 64% of them seen just once; the ten biggest clones take up 0.8% to 1%. The CDR3 spans 15 residues. Looked up from germline, CDR1 is LNHDA and CDR2 is SQIVND (reference sequence). With V trimmed by 5 bases and J by 1 base, 5 bases remained unmatched. This clone came up a few times. The treatment denotes: oral pan-JAK inhibitor, 5-10 mg twice daily. Sorting of PBMCs yielded the CD4+ and CD8+ T cells.

The clonotype was recovered from a human donor with alopecia areata. The chain uses TRBV19 and TRBJ2-3, with 8 bases identical to TRBD2. The material sequenced was CD4+ T cells sorted from blood, taken around week 53, from a patient treated with tofacitinib. In nucleotides, the CDR3 is TGTGCCAGTAGTGAAGGCGGGGGGCGCACAGATACGCAGTATTTT. It specifies CASSEGGGRTDTQYF. Filled out from reference TRBV19 and TRBJ2-3, the complete variable domain reads DGGITQSPKYLFRKEGQNVTLSCEQNLNHDAMYWYRQDPGQGLRLIYYSQIVNDFQKGDIAEGYSVSREKKESFPLTVTSAQKNPTAFYLCASSEGGGRTDTQYFGPGTRLTVL.